A single sample is the source of the 21 T cell receptor beta chains below, sequenced in a study of blood T cell repertoires in COVID-19. Only in-frame clones appear in the TCRdb table, and some are missing; sequencing was by immunoSEQ multiplex PCR. Altogether a few hundred thousand clones are present, 80% being singletons, with the ten largest covering around 13%. The sample was peripheral blood. These receptors originate from a human donor in a cohort sampled during active COVID-19.

The chain uses TRBV18 and TRBJ1-4; D is possibly TRBD1 (5 bases). Germline CDR1 is KGHSH and CDR2 is LQKENI. This CDR3 is built from 16 residues. V lost 6 bases and J 0 bases, leaving 14 bases between the germline ends. CDR3 protein: CASSRGHPATNEKLFF. The CDR3 region has the DNA TGTGCCAGCTCCCGCGGACACCCTGCAACTAATGAAAAACTGTTTTTT.

This chain uses TRBV3-1 (or the pseudogene TRBV3-2) with TRBJ2-2, with D possibly being TRBD2 (5 bases). This CDR3 region has 13 residues. Per the germline V gene, CDR1 is LGHDT and CDR2 is YNNKEL (reference sequence). The V end was cut by 5 bases, the J end by 3 bases, with 7 bases between. The CDR3 DNA reads as TGTGCCAGCAGCGAGGGTTACACCGGGGAGCTGTTTTTT. It codes for CASSEGYTGELFF.

As concerns this clone: At the DNA level, this CDR3 is encoded by other sequences in the same sample as well. J is TRBJ2-7 and V is TRBV11-2; tentatively, D is TRBD2 (6 bases). The CDR3 totals 13 residues. V was trimmed by 3 bases and J by 3 bases, leaving 9 bases between them. The germline V gene has CDR1 SGHAT and CDR2 FQNNGV. The CDR3 loop reads CASSFGSLYEQYF. For the CDR3, the DNA is TGTGCCAGCAGCTTCGGGAGTCTCTACGAGCAGTACTTC. Using reference TRBV11-2 and TRBJ2-7 for the parts outside the CDR3, the full variable domain is EAGVAQSPRYKIIEKRQSVAFWCNPISGHATLYWYQQILGQGPKLLIQFQNNGVVDDSQLPKDRFSAERLKGVDSTLKIQPAKLEDSAVYLCASSFGSLYEQYFGPGTRLTVT.

In the case of this clone: The sample carries other DNA sequences with the same CDR3. This chain uses TRBV9 with TRBJ1-2; D ambiguous. V lost 0 bases and J 2 bases, leaving 5 bases between the germline ends. From germline, CDR1 is SGDLS and CDR2 YYNGEE. The CDR3 spans 13 residues. Here the CDR3 reads CASSVDRNYGYTF. The CDR3 DNA reads TGTGCCAGCAGCGTAGACCGGAACTATGGCTACACCTTC. Full variable domain (outside the CDR3, taken from reference TRBV9 and TRBJ1-2): DSGVTQTPKHLITATGQRVTLRCSPRSGDLSVYWYQQSLDQGLQFLIQYYNGEERAKGNILERFSAQQFPDLHSELNLSSLELGDSALYFCASSVDRNYGYTFGSGTRLTVV.

Written as DNA, the CDR3 is TGTGCCACCAATAGCGGAACCCTCTCCTACGAGCAGTACTTC. This sequence encodes CATNSGTLSYEQYF. V and J are TRBV7-8 and TRBJ2-7, with D possibly being TRBD2 (6 bases). There are 14 residues in the CDR3. Trimming shortened V by 10 bases and J by 0 bases, and 16 bases separated the two germline ends. Germline CDR1 and CDR2: SGHVS and FQNEAQ.

V is TRBV10-3 and J is TRBJ2-2, with 8 bases that match TRBD2. CDR3 size: 16 residues. Trimming at V came to 6 bases and at J to 5 bases, leaving 11 bases not matched to a gene. Germline lookup yields CDR1 ENHRY and CDR2 SYGVKD. The CDR3 coding sequence is TGTGCCATCAGGGAACGACTAGCGACAGAAACCGGGGAGCTGTTTTTT. This encodes CAIRERLATETGELFF.

This clone was observed once. This chain links TRBV28 with TRBJ2-1; weak D call: TRBD1 (6 bases). The CDR3 is 16 residues long. V was shortened by 2 bases and J by 9 bases, with 20 bases between the two germline ends. Germline values: CDR1 MDHEN, CDR2 SYDVKM. Here the CDR3 reads CASSLGNIRTVGEQFF. The CDR3 nucleotides read TGTGCCAGCAGTTTAGGGAACATCAGGACAGTGGGTGAGCAGTTCTTC.

The genes are TRBV7-8 and TRBJ1-1, with 7 positions matching TRBD1. V shed 4 bases, J shed 7 bases, and the junction held 6 bases outside the gene matches. This CDR3 region has 13 residues. The germline V gene encodes CDR1 SGHVS and CDR2 FQNEAQ. CDR3 coding DNA: TGTGCCAGCAGCTCACACGGGGACAGTGAAGCTTTCTTT. This codes for CASSSHGDSEAFF.

The V gene is TRBV7-3, the J gene TRBJ2-3, with 7 bases identical to TRBD1. Per germline, CDR1 SGHTA and CDR2 FQGTGA. The CDR3 consists of 14 residues. Unmatched junction bases numbered 5, after V lost 5 bases and J lost 3 bases. In DNA, the CDR3 is TGTGCCAGCAGCCCCGACAGGGAAACAGATACGCAGTATTTT. Translation: CASSPDRETDTQYF.

This clone was seen a handful of times. The V call is TRBV11-3, the J call TRBJ2-3; D is unresolved. The CDR3 runs to 17 residues. V shed 0 bases and J shed 0 bases, with 13 bases lying between them. Germline V CDR1 and CDR2: SGHNT, YENEEA. In DNA, the CDR3 is TGTGCCAGCAGCTTAGATGCCTTCGGCGGTAGCACAGATACGCAGTATTTT. Amino acids: CASSLDAFGGSTDTQYF.

This clone is a singleton in its sample. The chain combines TRBV6-6 with TRBJ1-3; D is perhaps TRBD1 (5 bases). V lost 5 bases and J lost 0, with 11 bases in between. CDR3 length: 15 amino acids. Germline assignment: CDR1 MNHNY and CDR2 SVGAGI (reference sequence). CDR3 DNA sequence: TGTGCCAGCAGTGTCGGGGGGAGCTCTGGAAACACCATATATTTT. Translation: CASSVGGSSGNTIYF.

This clone was found many times. The chain has TRBV20-1 and TRBJ2-1; the match to TRBD1 covers 11 bases. The CDR3 has 14 residues. J was trimmed by 7 bases and V by 3 bases; bases with no gene match: 5. CDR1 is DFQATT, CDR2 SNEGSKA, per germline (reference sequence). The CDR3 DNA reads as TGCAGTGCTAGTGGGGACAGGGGGGTGAATGAGCAGTTCTTC. Its protein is CSASGDRGVNEQFF.

V usage is TRBV29-1 and J usage is TRBJ2-3, with 10 bases fitting TRBD2. V trimming: 4 bases; J trimming: 2 bases; junction bases outside the gene matches: 9. The CDR3 has 16 amino acids. Germline V gene data show CDR1 as SQVTM and CDR2 as ANQGSEA. The CDR3 bases are TGCAGCGTTGCGCCCGCTAGCGGGGGTAACACAGATACGCAGTATTTT. Translated, it gives CSVAPASGGNTDTQYF.

This clone was observed a few times. This rearrangement joins TRBV29-1 to TRBJ1-2; the D gene is possibly TRBD1 (5 bases). Trimming removed 3 bases from V and 4 bases from J, with 12 bases in between. The CDR3 is made up of 13 amino acids. Looked up from germline, CDR1 is SQVTM and CDR2 is ANQGSEA. CDR3 sequence (DNA): TGCAGCGTTGACCCGACAGAGTTCTATGGCTACACCTTC. Translated, it gives CSVDPTEFYGYTF.

The genes are TRBV4-1 and TRBJ2-3, with 9 positions matching TRBD1. CDR3 length: 16 residues. Trimming removed 4 bases from V and 4 bases from J; junction bases left unmatched: 9. Germline CDR1 MGHRA, CDR2 YSYEKL. The CDR3 sequence is CASSPRTGGWSDTQYF. Here the CDR3 DNA reads TGCGCCAGCAGCCCTAGAACAGGGGGCTGGTCAGATACGCAGTATTTT.

The genes are TRBV2 and TRBJ2-2; TRBD1 is a possible D gene (7 bases). V was trimmed by 5 bases and J by 5 bases, leaving 15 bases between them. The CDR3 covers 15 residues. Germline V lookup: CDR1 SNHLY, CDR2 FYNNEI. CDR3 loop: CASSLSQGRTGELFF. Written as DNA, the CDR3 is TGTGCCAGCAGTCTATCACAGGGGAGGACCGGGGAGCTGTTTTTT.

This chain uses TRBV3-1 (or the pseudogene TRBV3-2) with TRBJ1-2; weak D call: TRBD1 (6 bases). Germline V gene sequence: CDR1 LGHDT, CDR2 YNNKEL (reference sequence). Deletions cut 2 bases from V and 3 bases from J, with 13 bases between. The CDR3 is 15 residues long. The CDR3 DNA sequence: TGTGCCAGCAGCCAATCGGGGGGCGGGGACTATGGCTACACCTTC. Translation gives CASSQSGGGDYGYTF.

This chain connects TRBV18 to TRBJ2-1; TRBD2 matches 9 bases. The CDR3 is made up of 17 amino acids. Germline V gene sequence: CDR1 KGHSH, CDR2 LQKENI. The trim removed 4 bases at V and 3 bases at J, leaving 10 bases unmatched. CDR3 sequence: CASSRSTIAGVYNEQFF. For the CDR3, the DNA is TGTGCCAGCTCACGATCTACCATAGCGGGAGTCTACAATGAGCAGTTCTTC.

A note on this clone: Different DNA sequences within this sample yield the same CDR3. V and J are TRBV5-1 and TRBJ2-1; D ambiguous. CDR1 and CDR2 from the germline V gene are SGHRS and YFSETQ. V was shortened by 0 bases and J by 6 bases, with 7 bases between the two germline ends. This CDR3 region has 13 residues. The CDR3, as DNA: TGCGCCAGCAGCTTGGGAACAGTCAATGAGCAGTTCTTC. Its protein is CASSLGTVNEQFF.

The chain has TRBV7-9 and TRBJ2-1; 8 bases match TRBD2. Germline trimming cut 1 base from V and 8 bases from J; bases unmatched to any gene: 19. The CDR3 covers 19 residues. Germline CDR1 and CDR2: SEHNR and FQNEAQ (reference sequence). The CDR3 loop is CASSLVIHAGGLTLYEQFF. The CDR3 DNA follows: TGTGCCAGCAGCTTAGTAATCCACGCGGGAGGCCTCACTTTATATGAGCAGTTCTTC.

The chain uses TRBV13 and TRBJ2-2, with D tentatively TRBD1 (6 bases). Germline values: CDR1 PRHDT, CDR2 FYEKMQ (reference sequence). The CDR3 is made up of 13 amino acids. V was shortened by 5 bases and J by 8 bases, with 12 bases between the two germline ends. In nucleotides, the CDR3 is TGTGCCAGCAGCCCGGACAGTTCTGGGGAGCTGTTTTTT. The encoded protein is CASSPDSSGELFF. Using reference TRBV13 and TRBJ2-2 for the parts outside the CDR3, the full variable domain is AAGVIQSPRHLIKEKRETATLKCYPIPRHDTVYWYQQGPGQDPQFLISFYEKMQSDKGSIPDRFSAQQFSDYHSELNMSSLELGDSALYFCASSPDSSGELFFGEGSRLTVL.